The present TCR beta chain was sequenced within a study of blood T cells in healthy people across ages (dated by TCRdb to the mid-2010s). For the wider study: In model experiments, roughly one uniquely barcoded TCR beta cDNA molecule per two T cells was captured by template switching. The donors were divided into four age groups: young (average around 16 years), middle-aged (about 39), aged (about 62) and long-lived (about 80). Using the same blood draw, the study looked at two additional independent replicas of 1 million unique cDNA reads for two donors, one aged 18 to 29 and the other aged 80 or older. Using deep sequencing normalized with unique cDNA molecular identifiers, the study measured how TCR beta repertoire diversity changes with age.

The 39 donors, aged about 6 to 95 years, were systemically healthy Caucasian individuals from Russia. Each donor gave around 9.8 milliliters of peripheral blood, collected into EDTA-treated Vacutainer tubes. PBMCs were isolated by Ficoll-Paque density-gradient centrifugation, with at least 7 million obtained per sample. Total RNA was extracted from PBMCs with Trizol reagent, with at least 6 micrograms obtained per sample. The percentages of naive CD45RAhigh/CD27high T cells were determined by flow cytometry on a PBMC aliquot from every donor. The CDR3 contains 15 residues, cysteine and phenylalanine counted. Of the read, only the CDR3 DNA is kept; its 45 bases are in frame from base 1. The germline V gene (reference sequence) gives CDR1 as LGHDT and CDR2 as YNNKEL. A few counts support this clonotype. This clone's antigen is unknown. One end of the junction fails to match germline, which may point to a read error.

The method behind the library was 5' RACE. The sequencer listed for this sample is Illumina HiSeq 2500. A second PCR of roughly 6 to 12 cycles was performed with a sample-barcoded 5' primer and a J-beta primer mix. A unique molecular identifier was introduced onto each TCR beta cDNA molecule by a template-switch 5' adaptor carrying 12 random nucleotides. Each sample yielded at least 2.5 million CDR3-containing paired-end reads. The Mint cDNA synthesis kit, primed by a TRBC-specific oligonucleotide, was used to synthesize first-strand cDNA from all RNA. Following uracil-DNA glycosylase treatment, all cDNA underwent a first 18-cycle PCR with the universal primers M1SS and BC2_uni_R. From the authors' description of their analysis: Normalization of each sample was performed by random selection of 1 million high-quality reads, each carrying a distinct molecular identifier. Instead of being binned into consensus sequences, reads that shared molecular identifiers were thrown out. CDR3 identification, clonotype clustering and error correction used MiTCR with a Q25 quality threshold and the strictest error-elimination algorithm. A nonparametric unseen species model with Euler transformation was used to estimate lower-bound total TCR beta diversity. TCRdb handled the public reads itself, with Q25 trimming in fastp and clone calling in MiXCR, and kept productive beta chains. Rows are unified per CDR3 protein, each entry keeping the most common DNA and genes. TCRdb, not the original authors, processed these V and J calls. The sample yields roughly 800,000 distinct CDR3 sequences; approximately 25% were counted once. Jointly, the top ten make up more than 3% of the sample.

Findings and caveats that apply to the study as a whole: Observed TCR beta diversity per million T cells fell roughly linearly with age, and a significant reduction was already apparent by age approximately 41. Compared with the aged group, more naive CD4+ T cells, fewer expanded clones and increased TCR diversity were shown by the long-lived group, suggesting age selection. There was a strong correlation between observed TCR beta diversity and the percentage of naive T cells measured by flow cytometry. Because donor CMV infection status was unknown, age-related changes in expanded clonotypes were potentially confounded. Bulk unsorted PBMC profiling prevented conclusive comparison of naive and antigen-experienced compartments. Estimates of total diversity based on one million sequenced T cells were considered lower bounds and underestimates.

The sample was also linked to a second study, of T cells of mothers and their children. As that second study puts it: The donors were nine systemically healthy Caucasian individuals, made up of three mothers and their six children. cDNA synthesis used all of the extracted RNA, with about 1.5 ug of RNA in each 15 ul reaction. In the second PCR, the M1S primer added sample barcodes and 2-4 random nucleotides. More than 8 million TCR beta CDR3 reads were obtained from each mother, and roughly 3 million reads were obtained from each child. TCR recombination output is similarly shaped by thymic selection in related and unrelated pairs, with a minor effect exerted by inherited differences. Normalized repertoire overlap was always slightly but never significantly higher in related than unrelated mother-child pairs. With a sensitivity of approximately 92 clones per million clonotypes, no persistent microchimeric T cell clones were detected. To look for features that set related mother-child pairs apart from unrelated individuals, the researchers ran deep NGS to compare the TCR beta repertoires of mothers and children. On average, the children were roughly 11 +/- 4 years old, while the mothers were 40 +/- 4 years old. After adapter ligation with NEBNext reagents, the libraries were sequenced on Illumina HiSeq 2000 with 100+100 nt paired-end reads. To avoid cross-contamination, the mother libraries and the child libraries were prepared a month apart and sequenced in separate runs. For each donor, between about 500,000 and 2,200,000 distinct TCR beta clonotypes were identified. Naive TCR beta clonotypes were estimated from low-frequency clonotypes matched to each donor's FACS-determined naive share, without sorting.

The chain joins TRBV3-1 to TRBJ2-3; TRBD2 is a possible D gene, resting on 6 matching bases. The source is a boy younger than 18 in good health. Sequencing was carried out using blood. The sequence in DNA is TGTGCCAGCAGCGGGCGGGGCCACGGCACAGGTACGCAGTATTTT. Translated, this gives CASSGRGHGTGTQYF.